This TCR beta chain was documented in a study of T cells after yellow fever vaccination. Study overall: Fractions of limited cellularity were prepared by means of SMART-Seq v4 Ultra Low Input.

In its sample, this clonotype was seen many times. The target antigen is unknown. V gave up 0 bases and J gave up 0 bases; unmatched junction bases: 13. CDR1 DFQATT and CDR2 SNEGSKA come from the germline V gene (reference sequence). This CDR3 is 20 amino acids long. The study's findings and limits: Booster samples showed a return of most primary-vaccination clones (roughly 96% CD4, 88% CD8).

TCRdb itself ran the 5' RACE reads through MiXCR, one entry per CDR3 protein. The sample has a few hundred thousand distinct CDR3 sequences, roughly 6.2% seen once. The rearrangement uses TRBV20-1 and TRBJ2-3; 12 bases fit TRBD2. Sequenced here: CD4+ T cells sorted from PBMCs, sampled on the day of the yellow fever booster vaccination. The receptor's source is a young man who received the YFV17D yellow fever vaccine. The chain's CDR3 is CSARDTGLAGGGASTDTQYF. The DNA for the CDR3 is TGCAGTGCTAGAGATACCGGGCTAGCGGGAGGGGGGGCTAGCACAGATACGCAGTATTTT.